This T cell receptor (beta chain) emerged from a study of T cells in Graves' hyperthyroidism and ophthalmopathy. Study conclusions and caveats: Classification by a 13 V-J model distinguished ophthalmopathy from stable hyperthyroidism.

The TCR beta CDR3 regions underwent amplification using RNA transcripts as the source. First-round RT-PCR targeting the TCR CDR3 was performed with the HTBI primer set. Using its own MiXCR run on the multiplex PCR reads, TCRdb lists one record per CDR3 protein. In the table there are 340,000 or so distinct CDR3 sequences, roughly 18% of which are singletons. This clonotype was picked up a small number of times. What it binds is unknown. Each 10 ml fresh peripheral blood draw supplied the PBMCs. Sample: blood. The receptor was derived from a woman aged 45-59 years with Graves' hyperthyroidism.

As DNA, the CDR3 is TGTGCCAGCAGTGAATCTAGGACAGGGGGCTTGAAACTGTTTTTT. Protein product: CASSESRTGGLKLFF. The chain carries TRBV6-1 and TRBJ1-4, with TRBD1 matching over 11 bases. There are 15 residues in the CDR3. Trimming removed 2 bases from V and 11 bases from J; junction bases left unmatched: 7. CDR1 and CDR2 from the germline V gene are MNHNS and SASEGT.